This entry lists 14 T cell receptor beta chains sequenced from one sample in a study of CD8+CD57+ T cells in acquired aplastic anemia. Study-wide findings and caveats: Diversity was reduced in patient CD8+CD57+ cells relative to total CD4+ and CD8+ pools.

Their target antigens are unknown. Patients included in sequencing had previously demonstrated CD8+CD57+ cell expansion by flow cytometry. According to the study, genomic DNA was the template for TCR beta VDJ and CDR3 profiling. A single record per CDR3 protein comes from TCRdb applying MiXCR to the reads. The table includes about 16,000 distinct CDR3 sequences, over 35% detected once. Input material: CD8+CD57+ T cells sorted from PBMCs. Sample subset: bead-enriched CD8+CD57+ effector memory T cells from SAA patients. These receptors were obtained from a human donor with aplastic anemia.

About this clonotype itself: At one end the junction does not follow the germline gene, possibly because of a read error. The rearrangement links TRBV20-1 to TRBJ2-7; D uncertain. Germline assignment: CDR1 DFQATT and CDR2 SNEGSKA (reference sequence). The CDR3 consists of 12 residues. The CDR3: CSARDSTVKQYF. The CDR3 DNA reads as TGCAGTGCTAGAGATTCCACAGTCAAGCAGTACTTT.

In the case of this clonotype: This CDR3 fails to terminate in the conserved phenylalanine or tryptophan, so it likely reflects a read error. This CDR3 is CASSPPQGSGNYGYTL. DNA for the CDR3: TGTGCCAGCAGTCCACCGCAGGGGTCGGGAAACTATGGCTACACCCTC. The chain employs TRBV6-1 and TRBJ1-2; TRBD1 is a possible D gene (6 bases). The CDR3 runs to 16 residues. The V gene lost 5 bases and the J gene lost 2 bases, with 18 bases spanning the gap. Germline assignment: CDR1 MNHNS and CDR2 SASEGT.

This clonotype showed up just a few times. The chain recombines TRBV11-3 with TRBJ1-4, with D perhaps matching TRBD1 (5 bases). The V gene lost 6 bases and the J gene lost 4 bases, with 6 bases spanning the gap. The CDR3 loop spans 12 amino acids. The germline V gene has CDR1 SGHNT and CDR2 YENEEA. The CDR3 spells CASRQGNEKLFF. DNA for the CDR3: TGTGCCAGCAGGCAGGGTAATGAAAAACTGTTTTTT.

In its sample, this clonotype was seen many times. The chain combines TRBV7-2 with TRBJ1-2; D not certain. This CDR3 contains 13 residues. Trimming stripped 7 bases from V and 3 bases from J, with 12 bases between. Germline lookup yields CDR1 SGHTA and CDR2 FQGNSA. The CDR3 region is CASTEPPDYGYTF. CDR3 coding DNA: TGTGCCAGCACCGAACCACCCGACTATGGCTACACCTTC.

In DNA, the CDR3 is TGTGCCATCAGTGAATCCGGGGAACGCTCCTACAATGAGCAGTTCTTC. Amino acids: CAISESGERSYNEQFF. The chain couples TRBV10-3 to TRBJ2-1; possible D gene TRBD2, 5 bases. The CDR3 covers 16 residues. V was clipped by 3 bases and J by 0 bases, with 12 bases between them. Germline-derived CDR1 and CDR2 are ENHRY and SYGVKD.

CDR3 bases: TGTGCCAGCAGCTCCCAGACAGCTTCCTACGAGCAGTACTTC. This sequence encodes CASSSQTASYEQYF. The V gene is TRBV7-9, the J gene TRBJ2-7, with D possibly TRBD1 on 5 matching bases. Trimming left V 4 bases short and J 1 base short, with 11 bases between. The CDR3 has 14 amino acids. Germline V gene lookup returns CDR1 SEHNR and CDR2 FQNEAQ (reference sequence).

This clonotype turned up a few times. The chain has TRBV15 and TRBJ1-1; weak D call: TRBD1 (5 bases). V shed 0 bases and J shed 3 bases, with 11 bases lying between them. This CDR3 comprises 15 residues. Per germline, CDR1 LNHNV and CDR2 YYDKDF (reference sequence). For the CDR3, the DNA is TGTGCCACCAGCAGAGATTGGGGCACAGACACTGAAGCTTTCTTT. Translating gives CATSRDWGTDTEAFF.

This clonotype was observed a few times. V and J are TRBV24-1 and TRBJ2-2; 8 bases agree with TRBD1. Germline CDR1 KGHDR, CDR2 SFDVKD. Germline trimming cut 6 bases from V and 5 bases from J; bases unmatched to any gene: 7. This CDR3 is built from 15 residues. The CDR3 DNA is TGTGCCACCAGTTCAGGGGGCGAAGAGACCGGGGAGCTGTTTTTT. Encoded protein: CATSSGGEETGELFF.

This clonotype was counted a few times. Here the CDR3 DNA reads TGCGCCAGTAAATACGGGGATAGGGACGCTGAAGCTTTCTTT. Translating it yields CASKYGDRDAEAFF. The chain is built from TRBV10-2 and TRBJ1-1; D is possibly TRBD1 (5 bases). Trimming left V 9 bases short and J 6 bases short, with 20 bases between. Germline-derived CDR1 and CDR2 are WSHSY and SAAADI. The CDR3 has 14 amino acids.

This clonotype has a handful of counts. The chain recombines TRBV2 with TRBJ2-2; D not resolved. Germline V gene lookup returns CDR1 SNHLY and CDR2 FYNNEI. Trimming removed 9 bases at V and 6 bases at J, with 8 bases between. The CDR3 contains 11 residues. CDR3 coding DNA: TGTGCCAGGAAAGAGGCCGGGGAGCTGTTTTTT. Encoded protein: CARKEAGELFF.

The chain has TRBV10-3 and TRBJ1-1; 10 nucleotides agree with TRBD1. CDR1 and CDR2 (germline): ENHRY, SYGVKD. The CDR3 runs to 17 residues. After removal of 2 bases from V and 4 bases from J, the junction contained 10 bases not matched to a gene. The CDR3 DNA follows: TGTGCCATCAGTGAGCGAGGGGACAGGGGCGCCGGCACTGAAGCTTTCTTT. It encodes CAISERGDRGAGTEAFF.

The DNA for the CDR3 is TGTGCCAGCAGTTTAGGGCCGAACACTGAAGCTTTCTTT. Residues: CASSLGPNTEAFF. V and J are TRBV12-3 or TRBV12-4 and TRBJ1-1; D gene uncertain. The V and J ends lost 1 base and 1 base respectively, with 4 bases between them. The CDR3 consists of 13 residues.

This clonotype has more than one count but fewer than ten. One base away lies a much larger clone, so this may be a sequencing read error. The CDR3 DNA follows: TGCGCCACCGAGGCAGGGGGCACAGATACGCAGTATTTT. Its translation is CATEAGGTDTQYF. The chain recombines TRBV5-1 with TRBJ2-3; possible D gene TRBD1, 6 bases. Trimming took off 9 bases at V and 1 base at J, with 12 bases between the two ends. The germline CDR1 and CDR2 sequences are SGHRS and YFSETQ. This CDR3 has 13 amino acids.

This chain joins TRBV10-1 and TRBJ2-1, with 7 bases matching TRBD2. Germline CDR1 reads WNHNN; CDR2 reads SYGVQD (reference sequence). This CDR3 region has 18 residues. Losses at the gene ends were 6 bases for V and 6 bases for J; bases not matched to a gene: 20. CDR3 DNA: TGCGCCAGCAGCCAGCCCGGGTTAGGCGGGAGAGGCCTCAATGAGCAGTTCTTC. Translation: CASSQPGLGGRGLNEQFF.